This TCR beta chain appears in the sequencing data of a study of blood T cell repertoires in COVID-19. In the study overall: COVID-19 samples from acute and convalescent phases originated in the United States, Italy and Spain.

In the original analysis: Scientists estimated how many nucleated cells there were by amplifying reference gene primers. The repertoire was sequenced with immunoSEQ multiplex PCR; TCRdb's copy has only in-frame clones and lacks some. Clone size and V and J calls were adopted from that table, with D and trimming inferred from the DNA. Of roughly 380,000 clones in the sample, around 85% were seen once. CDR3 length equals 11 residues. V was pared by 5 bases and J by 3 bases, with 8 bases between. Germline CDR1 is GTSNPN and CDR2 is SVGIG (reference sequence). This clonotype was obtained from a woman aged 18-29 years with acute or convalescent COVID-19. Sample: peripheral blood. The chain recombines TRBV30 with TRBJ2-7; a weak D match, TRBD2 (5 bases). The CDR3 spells CAWAGDYEQYF. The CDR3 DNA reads TGTGCCTGGGCGGGTGACTACGAGCAGTACTTC.